This is a list of T cell receptor beta chains from one sample in a study of cytomegalovirus exposure and HLA in healthy donors. The repertoire was sequenced with immunoSEQ multiplex PCR; TCRdb's copy has only in-frame clones and lacks some. The table includes 150,000 to 200,000 clones, around 75% detected once. Sequenced sample: PBMCs. Every receptor here comes from a woman under 40 in good health and CMV-seronegative. The CDR3 runs from the conserved cysteine through the conserved F or W. The D gene is left open where the match is weak. Size is omitted from some rows. Given values are once, few, many or a class for expanded clones.

V gene: TRBV7-8
J gene: TRBJ2-7
clone size: once
D gene: -
CDR3 protein: CASSLAVTPSREQYF
CDR3 DNA: TGTGCCAGCAGCTTAGCGGTGACTCCAAGTCGCGAGCAGTACTTC

V gene: TRBV2
J gene: TRBJ1-1
clone size: few
D gene: TRBD1
CDR3 protein: CARDRAGRNTEAFF
CDR3 DNA: TGTGCCAGAGACAGGGCGGGGAGGAACACTGAAGCTTTCTTT

V gene: TRBV4-3
J gene: TRBJ2-3
clone size: -
D gene: TRBD2
CDR3 protein: CASSPVGREGTDTQYF
CDR3 DNA: TGCGCCAGCAGCCCGGTTGGGCGGGAGGGCACAGATACGCAGTATTTT

V gene: TRBV19
J gene: TRBJ2-2
clone size: -
D gene: -
CDR3 protein: CASSIVPGADTGELFF
CDR3 DNA: TGTGCCAGTAGTATAGTACCAGGAGCGGACACCGGGGAGCTGTTTTTT

V gene: TRBV29-1
J gene: TRBJ2-1
clone size: -
D gene: TRBD1
CDR3 protein: CSVIRSDRGHRLEQFF
CDR3 DNA: TGCAGCGTGATACGATCGGACAGGGGGCATAGACTTGAGCAGTTCTTC

V gene: TRBV7-9
J gene: TRBJ1-2
clone size: -
D gene: -
CDR3 protein: CASSLELFGYGYTF
CDR3 DNA: TGTGCCAGCAGCTTAGAACTCTTCGGCTATGGCTACACCTTC

V gene: TRBV5-1
J gene: TRBJ2-1
clone size: -
D gene: TRBD2
CDR3 protein: CASSLLAGYNEQFF
CDR3 DNA: TGCGCCAGCAGCTTGCTAGCGGGGTACAATGAGCAGTTCTTC

V gene: TRBV7-4
J gene: TRBJ2-7
clone size: -
D gene: TRBD2
CDR3 protein: CASSLGAGGSGGTYEQYF
CDR3 DNA: TGTGCCAGCAGCTTAGGGGCTGGGGGTAGCGGGGGAACCTACGAGCAGTACTTC

V gene: TRBV2
J gene: TRBJ2-1
clone size: once
D gene: TRBD2
CDR3 protein: CAFGGGRNEQFF
CDR3 DNA: TGTGCCTTCGGGGGAGGGCGCAATGAGCAGTTCTTC

V gene: TRBV7-9
J gene: TRBJ1-1
clone size: -
D gene: TRBD1
CDR3 protein: CASSRGQARGNTEAFF
CDR3 DNA: TGTGCCAGCAGCCGAGGACAGGCCAGGGGTAATACTGAAGCTTTCTTT

V gene: TRBV12-5
J gene: TRBJ1-1
clone size: -
D gene: -
CDR3 protein: CASGLAVGGAPNTEAFF
CDR3 DNA: TGTGCTAGTGGTTTGGCTGTGGGAGGGGCCCCGAACACTGAAGCTTTCTTT

V gene: TRBV6-1
J gene: TRBJ1-1
clone size: -
D gene: TRBD1
CDR3 protein: CASSWDRTNTEAFF
CDR3 DNA: TGTGCCAGCAGTTGGGACAGAACGAACACTGAAGCTTTCTTT

V gene: TRBV19
J gene: TRBJ2-3
clone size: -
D gene: -
CDR3 protein: CASSMAARDTQYF
CDR3 DNA: TGTGCCAGTAGTATGGCCGCGAGGGATACGCAGTATTTT

V gene: TRBV29-1
J gene: TRBJ1-1
clone size: few
D gene: -
CDR3 protein: CSVGQREPTNTEAFF
CDR3 DNA: TGCAGCGTAGGACAGCGAGAACCTACGAACACTGAAGCTTTCTTT

V gene: TRBV7-2
J gene: TRBJ1-1
clone size: -
D gene: -
CDR3 protein: CASSTQGRGAFF
CDR3 DNA: TGTGCCAGCAGCACACAGGGCCGCGGGGCTTTCTTT

V gene: TRBV12-5
J gene: TRBJ2-2
clone size: -
D gene: -
CDR3 protein: CASGLVDGGHTGELFF
CDR3 DNA: TGTGCTAGTGGTTTGGTGGACGGGGGTCACACCGGGGAGCTGTTTTTT

V gene: TRBV27
J gene: TRBJ2-7
clone size: -
D gene: -
CDR3 protein: CASSTYPLGGADEQYF
CDR3 DNA: TGTGCCAGCAGTACATATCCCCTGGGAGGAGCGGACGAGCAGTACTTC

V gene: TRBV25-1
J gene: TRBJ2-7
clone size: -
D gene: -
CDR3 protein: CASSEVGGMIYEQYF
CDR3 DNA: TGTGCCAGCAGTGAAGTTGGCGGGATGATCTACGAGCAGTACTTC

V gene: TRBV19
J gene: TRBJ1-4
clone size: -
D gene: -
CDR3 protein: CASQAGESTNEKLFF
CDR3 DNA: TGTGCCAGTCAGGCAGGGGAATCAACTAATGAAAAACTGTTTTTT

V gene: TRBV4-3
J gene: TRBJ2-2
clone size: -
D gene: -
CDR3 protein: CASSQDWPGELFF
CDR3 DNA: TGCGCCAGCAGCCAAGATTGGCCCGGGGAGCTGTTTTTT

V gene: TRBV5-4
J gene: TRBJ2-7
clone size: -
D gene: -
CDR3 protein: CASSWPPAREQYF
CDR3 DNA: TGTGCCAGCAGCTGGCCCCCAGCGCGGGAGCAGTACTTC

V gene: TRBV5-1
J gene: TRBJ2-5
clone size: -
D gene: TRBD2
CDR3 protein: CASSGGLGFWETQYF
CDR3 DNA: TGCGCCAGCAGCGGGGGACTAGGGTTCTGGGAGACCCAGTACTTC

V gene: TRBV7-9
J gene: TRBJ1-1
clone size: -
D gene: TRBD1
CDR3 protein: CASSVQGMNTEAFF
CDR3 DNA: TGTGCCAGCAGCGTACAGGGGATGAACACTGAAGCTTTCTTT

V gene: TRBV5-1
J gene: TRBJ2-1
clone size: few
D gene: TRBD1
CDR3 protein: CASSSGQGRTKGQFF
CDR3 DNA: TGCGCCAGCAGCTCAGGACAGGGGAGAACTAAAGGGCAGTTCTTC

V gene: TRBV15
J gene: TRBJ1-2
clone size: -
D gene: TRBD1
CDR3 protein: CATSVTQGVGGYTF
CDR3 DNA: TGTGCCACCAGCGTTACACAGGGGGTAGGTGGCTACACCTTC

V gene: TRBV5-4
J gene: TRBJ1-2
clone size: -
D gene: -
CDR3 protein: CASSLGSYGYTF
CDR3 DNA: TGTGCCAGCAGCTTGGGGAGCTATGGCTACACCTTC

V gene: TRBV28
J gene: TRBJ1-4
clone size: -
D gene: -
CDR3 protein: CASSLFRGEEKLFF
CDR3 DNA: TGTGCCAGCAGTTTATTTCGCGGGGAAGAAAAACTGTTTTTT

V gene: TRBV6-1
J gene: TRBJ2-1
clone size: -
D gene: TRBD2
CDR3 protein: CASSGRLAPPYNEQFF
CDR3 DNA: TGTGCCAGCAGTGGAAGACTAGCGCCCCCCTACAATGAGCAGTTCTTC

V gene: TRBV7-9
J gene: TRBJ1-2
clone size: few
D gene: TRBD1
CDR3 protein: CASSFTGENYGYTF
CDR3 DNA: TGTGCCAGCAGCTTCACAGGGGAAAACTATGGCTACACCTTC

V gene: TRBV6-4
J gene: TRBJ1-2
clone size: -
D gene: TRBD1
CDR3 protein: CASSERLVGTGDLNGYTF
CDR3 DNA: TGTGCCAGCAGTGAGAGATTGGTCGGGACAGGGGATTTAAATGGCTACACCTTC

V gene: TRBV7-3
J gene: TRBJ2-2
clone size: few
D gene: TRBD2
CDR3 protein: CASSLGLANTGELFF
CDR3 DNA: TGTGCCAGCAGCTTGGGACTAGCGAACACCGGGGAGCTGTTTTTT

V gene: TRBV29-1
J gene: TRBJ1-1
clone size: -
D gene: TRBD1
CDR3 protein: CSFSGTGATEAFF
CDR3 DNA: TGCAGCTTCTCCGGGACAGGGGCCACTGAAGCTTTCTTT

V gene: TRBV5-1
J gene: TRBJ2-7
clone size: -
D gene: TRBD2
CDR3 protein: CASSYSGRSYEQYF
CDR3 DNA: TGCGCCAGCAGCTATAGCGGGAGGTCCTACGAGCAGTACTTC

V gene: TRBV2
J gene: TRBJ1-1
clone size: few
D gene: TRBD1
CDR3 protein: CASSGQGATEAFF
CDR3 DNA: TGTGCCAGCAGCGGACAGGGGGCCACTGAAGCTTTCTTT

V gene: TRBV4-2
J gene: TRBJ2-5
clone size: -
D gene: TRBD2
CDR3 protein: CASSPLLSGGEETQYF
CDR3 DNA: TGTGCCAGCAGCCCGCTATTAAGCGGGGGGGAAGAGACCCAGTACTTC

V gene: TRBV6-1
J gene: TRBJ2-1
clone size: once
D gene: TRBD2
CDR3 protein: CASSEVIDSGRAYNEQFF
CDR3 DNA: TGTGCCAGCAGTGAGGTTATAGATAGCGGGAGGGCCTACAATGAGCAGTTCTTC

V gene: TRBV7-2
J gene: TRBJ2-5
clone size: once
D gene: -
CDR3 protein: CASSVYGTFQETQYF
CDR3 DNA: TGTGCCAGCAGCGTATACGGGACTTTTCAAGAGACCCAGTACTTC

V gene: TRBV7-9
J gene: TRBJ1-2
clone size: -
D gene: -
CDR3 protein: CASSLSRGHYGYTF
CDR3 DNA: TGTGCCAGCAGCTTAAGCAGGGGACACTATGGCTACACCTTC

V gene: TRBV6-5
J gene: TRBJ2-7
clone size: -
D gene: TRBD2
CDR3 protein: CASRLAGEYEQYF
CDR3 DNA: TGTGCCAGTCGACTAGCGGGAGAATACGAGCAGTACTTC

V gene: TRBV5-1
J gene: TRBJ2-5
clone size: -
D gene: TRBD1
CDR3 protein: CASSLGQQETQYF
CDR3 DNA: TGCGCCAGCAGCCTGGGACAGCAAGAGACCCAGTACTTC

V gene: TRBV27
J gene: TRBJ2-4
clone size: -
D gene: TRBD1
CDR3 protein: CASSLSPGQGMAKNIQYF
CDR3 DNA: TGTGCCAGCAGTTTGTCTCCGGGACAGGGCATGGCCAAAAACATTCAGTACTTC

V gene: TRBV5-6
J gene: TRBJ1-2
clone size: -
D gene: -
CDR3 protein: CASSPEAGYGYTF
CDR3 DNA: TGTGCCAGCAGTCCTGAGGCGGGATATGGCTACACCTTC

V gene: TRBV7-9
J gene: TRBJ1-2
clone size: -
D gene: -
CDR3 protein: CASSPAGPPSYTF
CDR3 DNA: TGTGCCAGCAGCCCAGCGGGCCCCCCAAGCTACACCTTC

V gene: TRBV6-5
J gene: TRBJ1-5
clone size: -
D gene: -
CDR3 protein: CASSLDPTGNQPQHF
CDR3 DNA: TGTGCCAGCAGCCTTGATCCTACTGGCAATCAGCCCCAGCATTTT

V gene: TRBV29-1
J gene: TRBJ1-2
clone size: -
D gene: TRBD1
CDR3 protein: CSARQGQSYGYTF
CDR3 DNA: TGCAGCGCCCGACAGGGACAGAGCTATGGCTACACCTTC

V gene: TRBV5-6
J gene: TRBJ1-1
clone size: -
D gene: -
CDR3 protein: CASSLSRGATPSTEAFF
CDR3 DNA: TGTGCCAGCAGCTTGAGCAGGGGCGCCACCCCGAGCACTGAAGCTTTCTTT

V gene: TRBV9
J gene: TRBJ1-1
clone size: -
D gene: -
CDR3 protein: CASSVGGGLQTEAFF
CDR3 DNA: TGTGCCAGCAGCGTAGGCGGGGGGCTACAGACTGAAGCTTTCTTT

V gene: TRBV15
J gene: TRBJ2-7
clone size: once
D gene: TRBD2
CDR3 protein: CATSRAETSGRAYEQYF
CDR3 DNA: TGTGCCACCAGTAGGGCGGAGACTAGCGGGAGAGCCTACGAGCAGTACTTC

V gene: TRBV5-8
J gene: TRBJ1-5
clone size: -
D gene: -
CDR3 protein: CASSAYTSHQPQHF
CDR3 DNA: TGTGCCAGCAGCGCTTACACTAGTCATCAGCCCCAGCATTTT

V gene: TRBV4-2
J gene: TRBJ2-1
clone size: -
D gene: -
CDR3 protein: CASSQVRDYNEQFF
CDR3 DNA: TGTGCCAGCAGCCAAGTACGGGACTACAATGAGCAGTTCTTC

V gene: TRBV29-1
J gene: TRBJ2-7
clone size: few
D gene: -
CDR3 protein: CSVITQGYEQYF
CDR3 DNA: TGCAGCGTTATAACACAGGGCTACGAGCAGTACTTC

V gene: TRBV4-3
J gene: TRBJ2-1
clone size: few
D gene: -
CDR3 protein: CASSQDHVSDYNEQFF
CDR3 DNA: TGCGCCAGCAGCCAAGATCACGTTTCAGACTACAATGAGCAGTTCTTC

V gene: TRBV5-1
J gene: TRBJ2-4
clone size: few
D gene: -
CDR3 protein: CASSLGGLAKNIQYF
CDR3 DNA: TGCGCCAGCAGCTTGGGCGGTTTAGCCAAAAACATTCAGTACTTC

V gene: TRBV4-1
J gene: TRBJ2-7
clone size: -
D gene: TRBD2
CDR3 protein: CASSPRGGARGYEQYF
CDR3 DNA: TGCGCCAGCAGCCCCCGGGGGGGGGCCAGGGGCTACGAGCAGTACTTC